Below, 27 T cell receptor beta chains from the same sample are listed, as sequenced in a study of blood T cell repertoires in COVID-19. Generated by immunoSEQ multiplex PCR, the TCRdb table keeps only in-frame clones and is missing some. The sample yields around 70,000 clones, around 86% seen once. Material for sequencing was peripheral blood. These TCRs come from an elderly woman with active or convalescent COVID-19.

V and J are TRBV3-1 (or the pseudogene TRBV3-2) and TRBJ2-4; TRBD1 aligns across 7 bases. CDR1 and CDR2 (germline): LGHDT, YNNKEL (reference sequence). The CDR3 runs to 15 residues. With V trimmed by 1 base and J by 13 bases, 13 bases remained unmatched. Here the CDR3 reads CASSQGTGVGQWQYF. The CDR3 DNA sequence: TGTGCCAGCAGCCAAGGAACAGGGGTAGGTCAGTGGCAGTACTTC.

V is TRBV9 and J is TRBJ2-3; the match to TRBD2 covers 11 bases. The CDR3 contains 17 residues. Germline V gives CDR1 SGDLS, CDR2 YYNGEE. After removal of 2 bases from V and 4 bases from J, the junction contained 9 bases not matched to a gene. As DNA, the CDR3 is TGTGCCAGCAGCGTCAGACTAGCGGGGAACCTGGCAGATACGCAGTATTTT. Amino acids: CASSVRLAGNLADTQYF.

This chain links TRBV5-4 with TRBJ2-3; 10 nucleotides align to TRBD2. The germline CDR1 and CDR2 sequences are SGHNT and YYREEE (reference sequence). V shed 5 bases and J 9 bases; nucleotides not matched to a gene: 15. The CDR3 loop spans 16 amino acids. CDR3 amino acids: CASSGSGGAQFQTQYF. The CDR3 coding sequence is TGTGCCAGCAGTGGGAGCGGGGGGGCCCAATTTCAGACGCAGTATTTT. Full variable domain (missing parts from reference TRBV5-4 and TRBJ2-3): ETGVTQSPTHLIKTRGQQVTLRCSSQSGHNTVSWYQQALGQGPQFIFQYYREEENGRGNFPPRFSGLQFPNYSSELNVNALELDDSALYLCASSGSGGAQFQTQYFGPGTRLTVL.

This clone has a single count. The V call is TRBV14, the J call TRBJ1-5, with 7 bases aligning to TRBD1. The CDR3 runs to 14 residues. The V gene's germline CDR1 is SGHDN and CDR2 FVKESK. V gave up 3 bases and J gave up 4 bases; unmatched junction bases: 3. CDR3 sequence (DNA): TGTGCCAGCAGCCAGACAGGGCAAAATCAGCCCCAGCATTTT. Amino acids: CASSQTGQNQPQHF.

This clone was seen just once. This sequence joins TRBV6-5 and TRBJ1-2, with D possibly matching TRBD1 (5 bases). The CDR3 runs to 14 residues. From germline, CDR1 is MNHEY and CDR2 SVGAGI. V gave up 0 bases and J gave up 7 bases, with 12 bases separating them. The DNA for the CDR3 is TGTGCCAGCAGTTACTCGAGCAGGGATAGTGGCTACACCTTC. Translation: CASSYSSRDSGYTF.

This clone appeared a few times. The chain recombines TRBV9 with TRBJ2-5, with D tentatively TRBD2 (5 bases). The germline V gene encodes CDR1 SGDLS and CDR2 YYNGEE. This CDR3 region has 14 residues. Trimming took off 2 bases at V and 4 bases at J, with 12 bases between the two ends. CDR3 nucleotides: TGTGCCAGCAGCGTTATTGGAGGTTCAGAGACCCAGTACTTC. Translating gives CASSVIGGSETQYF.

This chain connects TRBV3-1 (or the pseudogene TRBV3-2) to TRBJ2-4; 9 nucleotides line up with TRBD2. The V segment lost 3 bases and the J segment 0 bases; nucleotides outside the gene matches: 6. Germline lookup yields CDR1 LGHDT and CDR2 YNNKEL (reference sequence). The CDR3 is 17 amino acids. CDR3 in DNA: TGTGCCAGCAGCCAGATGAGCGGGGGGCTAGCCAAAAACATTCAGTACTTC. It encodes CASSQMSGGLAKNIQYF.

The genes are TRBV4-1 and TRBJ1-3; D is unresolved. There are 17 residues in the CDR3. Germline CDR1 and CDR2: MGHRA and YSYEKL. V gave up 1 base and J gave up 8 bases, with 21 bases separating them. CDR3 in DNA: TGCGCCAGCAGCCAAGTAGGCGGGAGGGAAGTTTCTGACACCATATATTTT. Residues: CASSQVGGREVSDTIYF.

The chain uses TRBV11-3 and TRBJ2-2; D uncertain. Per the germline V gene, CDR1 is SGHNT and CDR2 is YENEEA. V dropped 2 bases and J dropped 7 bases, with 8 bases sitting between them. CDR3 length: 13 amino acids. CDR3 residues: CASSLPSRGELFF. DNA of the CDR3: TGTGCCAGCAGCTTACCCAGTCGCGGGGAGCTGTTTTTT. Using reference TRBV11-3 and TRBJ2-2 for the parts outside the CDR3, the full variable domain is EAGVVQSPRYKIIEKKQPVAFWCNPISGHNTLYWYLQNLGQGPELLIRYENEEAVDDSQLPKDRFSAERLKGVDSTLKIQPAELGDSAVYLCASSLPSRGELFFGEGSRLTVL.

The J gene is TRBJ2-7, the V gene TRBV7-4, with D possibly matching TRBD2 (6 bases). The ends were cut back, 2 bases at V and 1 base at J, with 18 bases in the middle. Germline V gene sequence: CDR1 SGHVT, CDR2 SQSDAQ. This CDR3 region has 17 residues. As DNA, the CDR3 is TGTGCCAGCAGCTTAATCTCTGGGGACTCATATTCCTACGAGCAGTACTTC. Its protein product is CASSLISGDSYSYEQYF.

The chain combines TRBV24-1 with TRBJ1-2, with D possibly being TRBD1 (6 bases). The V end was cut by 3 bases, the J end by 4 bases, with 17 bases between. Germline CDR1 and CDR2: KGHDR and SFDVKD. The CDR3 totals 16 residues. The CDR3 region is CATSDPPSGERYGYTF. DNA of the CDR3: TGTGCCACCAGTGATCCCCCCTCAGGGGAGCGCTATGGCTACACCTTC.

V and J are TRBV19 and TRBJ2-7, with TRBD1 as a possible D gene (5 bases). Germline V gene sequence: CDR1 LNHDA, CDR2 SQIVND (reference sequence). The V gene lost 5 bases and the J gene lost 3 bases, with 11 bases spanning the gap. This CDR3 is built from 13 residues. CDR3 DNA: TGTGCCAGTAGTCAGGACACCTTCTACGAGCAGTACTTC. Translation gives CASSQDTFYEQYF.

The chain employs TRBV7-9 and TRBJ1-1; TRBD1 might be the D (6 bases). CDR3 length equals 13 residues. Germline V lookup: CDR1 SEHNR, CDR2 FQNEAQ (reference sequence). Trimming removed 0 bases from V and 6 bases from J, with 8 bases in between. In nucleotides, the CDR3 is TGTGCCAGCAGCTTAGCACAGGGACCTGAAGCTTTCTTT. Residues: CASSLAQGPEAFF. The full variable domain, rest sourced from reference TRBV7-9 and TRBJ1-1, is DTGVSQNPRHKITKRGQNVTFRCDPISEHNRLYWYRQTLGQGPEFLTYFQNEAQLEKSRLLSDRFSAERPKGSFSTLEIQRTEQGDSAMYLCASSLAQGPEAFFGQGTRLTVV.

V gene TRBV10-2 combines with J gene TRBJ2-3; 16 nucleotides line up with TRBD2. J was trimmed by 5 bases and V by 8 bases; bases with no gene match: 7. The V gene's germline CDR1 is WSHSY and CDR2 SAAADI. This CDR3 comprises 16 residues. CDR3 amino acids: CASSGLAGGRRDTQYF. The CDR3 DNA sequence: TGCGCCAGCTCGGGACTAGCGGGGGGGCGTAGAGATACGCAGTATTTT.

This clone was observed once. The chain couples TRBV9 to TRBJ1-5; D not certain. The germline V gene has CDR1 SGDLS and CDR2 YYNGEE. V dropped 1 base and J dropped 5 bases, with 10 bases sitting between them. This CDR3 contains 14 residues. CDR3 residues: CASSVWPEDQPQHF. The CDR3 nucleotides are TGTGCCAGCAGCGTATGGCCAGAGGATCAGCCCCAGCATTTT.

In DNA, the CDR3 is TGTGCCAGCAGCTTTCTCGACAGGGCCTACGAGCAGTACTTC. This encodes CASSFLDRAYEQYF. The chain recombines TRBV7-9 with TRBJ2-7, with 7 bases that match TRBD1. The germline V gene has CDR1 SEHNR and CDR2 FQNEAQ (reference sequence). The CDR3 runs to 14 residues. V lost 3 bases and J lost 2; bases outside the gene matches: 4.

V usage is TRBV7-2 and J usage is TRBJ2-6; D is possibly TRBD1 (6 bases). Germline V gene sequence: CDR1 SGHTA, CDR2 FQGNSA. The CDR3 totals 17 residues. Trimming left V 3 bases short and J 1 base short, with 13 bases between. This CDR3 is CASSFGTPRSGANVLTF. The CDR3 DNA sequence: TGTGCCAGCAGCTTCGGGACACCAAGATCTGGGGCCAACGTCCTGACTTTC.

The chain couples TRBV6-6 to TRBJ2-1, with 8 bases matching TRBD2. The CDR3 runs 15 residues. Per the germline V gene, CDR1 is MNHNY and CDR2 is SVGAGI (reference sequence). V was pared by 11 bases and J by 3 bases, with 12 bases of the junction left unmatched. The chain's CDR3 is CAHTRGSGGYNEQFF. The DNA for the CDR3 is TGTGCCCATACAAGGGGAAGCGGGGGCTACAATGAGCAGTTCTTC.

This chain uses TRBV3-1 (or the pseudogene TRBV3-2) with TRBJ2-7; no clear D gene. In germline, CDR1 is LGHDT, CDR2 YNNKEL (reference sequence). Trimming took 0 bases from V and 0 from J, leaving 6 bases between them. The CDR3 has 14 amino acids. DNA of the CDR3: TGTGCCAGCAGCCAAGATCACAGCTCCTACGAGCAGTACTTC. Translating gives CASSQDHSSYEQYF.

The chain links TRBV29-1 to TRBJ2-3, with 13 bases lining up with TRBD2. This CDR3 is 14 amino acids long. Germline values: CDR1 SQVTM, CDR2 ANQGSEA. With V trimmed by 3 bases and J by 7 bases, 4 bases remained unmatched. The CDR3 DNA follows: TGCAGCGTTGATACTAGCGGGGGGGCTTATACGCAGTATTTT. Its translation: CSVDTSGGAYTQYF.

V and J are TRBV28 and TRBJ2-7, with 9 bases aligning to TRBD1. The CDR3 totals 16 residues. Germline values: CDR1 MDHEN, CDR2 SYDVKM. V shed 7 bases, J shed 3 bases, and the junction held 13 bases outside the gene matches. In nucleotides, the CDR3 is TGTGCCAGCACCAAAACCGGGACAGGGCCCCACTACGAGCAGTACTTC. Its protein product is CASTKTGTGPHYEQYF.

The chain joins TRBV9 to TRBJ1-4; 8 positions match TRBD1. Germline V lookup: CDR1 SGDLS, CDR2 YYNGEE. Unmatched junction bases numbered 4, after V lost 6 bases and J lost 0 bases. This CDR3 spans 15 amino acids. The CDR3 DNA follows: TGTGCCAGCACGACAGGGGCCTCAACTAATGAAAAACTGTTTTTT. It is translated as CASTTGASTNEKLFF.

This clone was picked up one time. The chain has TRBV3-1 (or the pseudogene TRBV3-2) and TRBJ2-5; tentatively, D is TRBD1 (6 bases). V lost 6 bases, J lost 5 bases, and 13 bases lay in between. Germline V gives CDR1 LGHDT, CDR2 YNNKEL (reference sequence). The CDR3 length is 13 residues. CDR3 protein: CASRFTGMETQYF. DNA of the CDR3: TGTGCCAGCAGATTCACAGGGATGGAGACCCAGTACTTC.

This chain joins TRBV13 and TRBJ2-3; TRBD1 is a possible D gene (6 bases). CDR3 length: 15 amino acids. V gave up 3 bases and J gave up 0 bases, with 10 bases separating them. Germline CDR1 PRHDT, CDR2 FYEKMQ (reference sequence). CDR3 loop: CASSFLGQSTDTQYF. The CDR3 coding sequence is TGTGCCAGCAGCTTTTTAGGACAGAGCACAGATACGCAGTATTTT.

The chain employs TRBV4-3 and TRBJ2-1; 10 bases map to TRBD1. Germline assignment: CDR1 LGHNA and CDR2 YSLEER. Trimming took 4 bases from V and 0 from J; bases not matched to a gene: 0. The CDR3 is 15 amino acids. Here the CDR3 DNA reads TGCGCCAGCAGCCGGACAGGGGGCTCCTACAATGAGCAGTTCTTC. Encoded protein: CASSRTGGSYNEQFF.

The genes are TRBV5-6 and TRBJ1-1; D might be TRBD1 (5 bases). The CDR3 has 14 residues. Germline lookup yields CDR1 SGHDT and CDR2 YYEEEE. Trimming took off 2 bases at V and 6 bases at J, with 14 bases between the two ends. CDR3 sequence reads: CASSLLWGDAEAFF. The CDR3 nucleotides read TGTGCCAGCAGCTTATTATGGGGGGATGCTGAAGCTTTCTTT.

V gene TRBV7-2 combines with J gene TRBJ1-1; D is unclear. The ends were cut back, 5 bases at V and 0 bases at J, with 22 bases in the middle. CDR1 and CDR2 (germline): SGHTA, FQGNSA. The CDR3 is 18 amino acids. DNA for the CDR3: TGTGCCAGCAGCCCTAGGTTCCCCCCGCGGAGAGTGAACACTGAAGCTTTCTTT. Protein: CASSPRFPPRRVNTEAFF.